These 19 T cell receptor beta chains were all obtained from the same sample, sequenced in a study of lymphopenia after photon versus proton radiotherapy. Clones were read by immunoSEQ multiplex PCR, and TCRdb kept only the in-frame ones, dropping some. The profile shows tens of thousands of clones, around 86% of them singletons. Here the sequenced sample was peripheral blood, taken from a patient treated with proton-based radiotherapy. These receptor sequences come from an elderly man with esophageal cancer.

The chain carries TRBV10-3 and TRBJ2-7; a possible D gene is TRBD1 (5 bases). CDR3 length: 13 residues. Germline V lookup: CDR1 ENHRY, CDR2 SYGVKD. V was clipped by 7 bases and J by 6 bases, with 16 bases between them. The CDR3 DNA follows: TGTGCCATCAACGCAGGGAAGTTAGGCGAGCAGTACTTC. It translates to CAINAGKLGEQYF.

This chain connects TRBV19 to TRBJ2-3, with 14 positions matching TRBD2. Germline CDR1 is LNHDA and CDR2 is SQIVND (reference sequence). V lost 4 bases to trimming and J lost 4 bases; unmatched junction nucleotides: 4. CDR3 length: 16 amino acids. The CDR3 sequence is CASSTWTSGGSDTQYF. Written as DNA, the CDR3 is TGTGCCAGTAGTACCTGGACTAGCGGGGGGTCAGATACGCAGTATTTT.

The chain carries TRBV2 and TRBJ2-5, with D tentatively TRBD1 or TRBD2 (5 bases each). From germline, CDR1 is SNHLY and CDR2 FYNNEI. Trimming removed 8 bases from V and 8 bases from J, with 15 bases in between. The CDR3 has 12 residues. CDR3 in amino acids: CASGTAWETQYF. The CDR3 DNA is TGTGCCAGCGGGACGGCTTGGGAAACCCAGTACTTC.

This chain joins TRBV5-4 and TRBJ2-2, with TRBD1 as a possible D gene (6 bases). CDR1 is SGHNT and CDR2 is YYREEE in the germline V gene (reference sequence). The CDR3 is 15 amino acids. The ends were cut back, 9 bases at V and 4 bases at J, with 19 bases in the middle. The CDR3, as DNA: TGTGCCACCGCGACAGGCCCTACAATCACCGGGGAGCTGTTTTTT. Encoded protein: CATATGPTITGELFF.

V is TRBV5-5 and J is TRBJ1-2; 9 positions match TRBD1. Germline-derived CDR1 and CDR2 are SGHKS and YYEKEE (reference sequence). The CDR3 is 14 residues long. The V gene end was trimmed by 4 bases and the J gene end by 5 bases; junction bases not matched to a gene: 6. This chain's CDR3 is CASSPLTGGYGYTF. The CDR3 region has the DNA TGTGCCAGCAGCCCCTTGACAGGGGGATATGGCTACACCTTC.

The chain recombines TRBV5-8 with TRBJ1-3; D uncertain. The germline CDR1 and CDR2 sequences are SGHTS and YDEGEE. Between the trimmed V and J ends, which lost 2 bases and 0 bases, there was a span of 6 bases. This CDR3 spans 14 amino acids. CDR3 sequence: CASSFLGSGNTIYF. The CDR3 DNA reads as TGTGCCAGCAGCTTTTTGGGCTCTGGAAACACCATATATTTT.

The J gene is TRBJ1-1, the V gene TRBV5-1; maybe TRBD1 (5 bases). The V end lost 6 bases, the J end lost 3 bases, and 18 bases lay between the germline ends. CDR1 is SGHRS, CDR2 YFSETQ, per germline. The CDR3 consists of 15 residues. Written as DNA, the CDR3 is TGCGCCAGCACCTATGGCCGGGGGGGAGACACTGAAGCTTTCTTT. This codes for CASTYGRGGDTEAFF.

The table lists this clone with a count of one. V usage is TRBV29-1 and J usage is TRBJ2-3, with 11 bases that match TRBD2. V lost 7 bases and J lost 0; bases outside the gene matches: 6. The CDR3 spans 15 residues. The V gene's germline CDR1 is SQVTM and CDR2 ANQGSEA. CDR3 nucleotide sequence: TGCAGCGGTGAGACTAGCGGGACTAGCACAGATACGCAGTATTTT. This codes for CSGETSGTSTDTQYF.

V gene TRBV7-8 combines with J gene TRBJ1-1, with unresolved D. CDR3 length: 13 residues. V was shortened by 1 base and J by 2 bases, with 5 bases between the two germline ends. Germline V CDR1 and CDR2: SGHVS, FQNEAQ. The DNA for the CDR3 is TGTGCCAGCAGCTTAGTGGGTAACACTGAAGCTTTCTTT. Translated: CASSLVGNTEAFF.

J is TRBJ1-1 and V is TRBV7-2; D is possibly TRBD1 (5 bases). The CDR3 has 15 residues. Trimming removed 5 bases from V and 0 bases from J, with 13 bases in between. Germline loops: CDR1 SGHTA, CDR2 FQGNSA. This chain's CDR3 is CASSLAGTVNTEAFF. DNA of the CDR3: TGTGCCAGCAGCCTTGCCGGGACGGTGAACACTGAAGCTTTCTTT.

This chain uses TRBV28 with TRBJ1-2, with 9 positions matching TRBD1. The CDR3 is made up of 15 amino acids. Unmatched junction bases numbered 4, after V lost 1 base and J lost 4 bases. CDR1 is MDHEN, CDR2 SYDVKM, per germline. The CDR3 DNA reads as TGTGCCAGCAGTTTATCACAGGGGGCATTCTATGGCTACACCTTC. Protein sequence: CASSLSQGAFYGYTF.

The chain recombines TRBV20-1 with TRBJ1-1; no definite D call. Germline values: CDR1 DFQATT, CDR2 SNEGSKA (reference sequence). The CDR3 totals 11 residues. V lost 4 bases to trimming and J lost 3 bases, with 6 bases between them. The DNA for the CDR3 is TGCAGTGCTATATCGGACACTGAAGCTTTCTTT. This encodes CSAISDTEAFF.

The genes are TRBV6-5 and TRBJ1-3; 8 bases are shared with TRBD1. This CDR3 comprises 14 residues. From germline, CDR1 is MNHEY and CDR2 SVGAGI. V dropped 9 bases and J dropped 3; count of bases not matched to a gene: 7. The CDR3 protein is CASSGGADGNTIYF. In DNA, the CDR3 is TGTGCCAGTTCAGGGGGCGCGGATGGAAACACCATATATTTT.

The CDR3 sequence: CASSLTETDLAYEQYF. CDR3 coding DNA: TGTGCCAGCAGCTTAACCGAGACAGACTTGGCCTACGAGCAGTACTTC. The V gene is TRBV7-9, the J gene TRBJ2-7; weak D call: TRBD1 (5 bases). Trimming shortened V by 2 bases and J by 2 bases, and 16 bases separated the two germline ends. The germline CDR1 and CDR2 sequences are SEHNR and FQNEAQ (reference sequence). The CDR3 consists of 16 residues. The variable domain in full, with the rest retrieved from reference TRBV7-9 and TRBJ2-7, is DTGVSQNPRHKITKRGQNVTFRCDPISEHNRLYWYRQTLGQGPEFLTYFQNEAQLEKSRLLSDRFSAERPKGSFSTLEIQRTEQGDSAMYLCASSLTETDLAYEQYFGPGTRLTVT.

J is TRBJ1-6 and V is TRBV5-1; perhaps TRBD1 as D (5 bases). The CDR3 loop spans 15 amino acids. The V end lost 0 bases, the J end lost 7 bases, and 11 bases lay between the germline ends. CDR1 SGHRS and CDR2 YFSETQ come from the germline V gene. The CDR3 DNA is TGCGCCAGCAGCTTGGGGTACAGGCCCAATTCACCCCTCCACTTT. Its translation is CASSLGYRPNSPLHF.

V and J are TRBV7-2 and TRBJ2-7; 11 bases fit TRBD2. CDR1 SGHTA and CDR2 FQGNSA come from the germline V gene. V was clipped by 5 bases and J by 6 bases; unmatched bases: 12. This CDR3 has 16 amino acids. The CDR3 nucleotides are TGTGCCAGCAGCCCAGTAGCGGGAGGGCAGGTGGGCGAGCAGTACTTC. Its protein is CASSPVAGGQVGEQYF.

The genes are TRBV6-5 and TRBJ2-7; possibly TRBD2 for D (5 bases). This CDR3 is 13 amino acids long. V lost 9 bases and J 0 bases, leaving 12 bases between the germline ends. The germline V gene encodes CDR1 MNHEY and CDR2 SVGAGI. This chain's CDR3 is CASGAGSSYEQYF. DNA for the CDR3: TGTGCCAGTGGTGCGGGTAGCTCCTACGAGCAGTACTTC.

The chain recombines TRBV7-3 with TRBJ2-1, with a tentative D call TRBD2 (6 bases). Germline values: CDR1 SGHTA, CDR2 FQGTGA. V was shortened by 1 base and J by 6 bases, with 10 bases between the two germline ends. This CDR3 region has 14 residues. The CDR3 DNA is TGTGCCAGCAGCTTAAACGGGGGAGGCAATGAGCAGTTCTTC. This gives the protein CASSLNGGGNEQFF.

The chain carries TRBV4-3 and TRBJ1-6; TRBD1 is a possible D gene (6 bases). The CDR3 loop spans 13 amino acids. Trimming pared 2 bases from V and 7 bases from J, leaving 6 bases between. Per the germline V gene, CDR1 is LGHNA and CDR2 is YSLEER. CDR3 coding DNA: TGCGCCAGCAGCCAACAGGGGAATTCACCCCTCCACTTT. It specifies CASSQQGNSPLHF.